The sequence of this TCR beta chain was determined in a study of breast tumors, draining lymph nodes, adjacent tissues. This clonotype occurred many times. Antigen unknown. Study-wide results and limits: Tumor repertoires ranked between lymph nodes and nontumor tissue in diversity, with V and J gene preferences. Tumor and nontumor repertoires were significantly more similar in luminal-like than in basal-like breast cancer.

The lymph nodes were axillary draining lymph nodes from breast cancer patients. The CDR3 totals 15 residues. V lost 3 bases to trimming and J lost 2 bases, with 13 bases between them. Germline V gene sequence: CDR1 SEHNR, CDR2 FQNEAQ (reference sequence). One entry per CDR3 protein results from TCRdb running MiXCR on the multiplex PCR reads. This table holds approximately 210,000 distinct CDR3 sequences, less than 45% found once. The chain couples TRBV7-9 to TRBJ2-5; D not certain. Sequencing used axillary lymph node tissue. This TCR came from a female donor with breast cancer. Some clones in this sample may be carry-over from other donors' samples. CDR3 nucleotides: TGTGCCAGCAGCTTTATACAACCTACACAAGAGACCCAGTACTTC. Translation gives CASSFIQPTQETQYF.